These T cell receptor beta chains were read from a single sample in a study of identical twins. TCRdb passed the 5' RACE reads through MiXCR, listing each CDR3 protein once. The sample lists hundreds of thousands of distinct CDR3 sequences, about 20% seen once, with around 13% in the top ten. These records were also assigned to another study, of T cells expressing NK-cell markers.

The sequenced material came from PBMCs. The receptors here all came from a woman between 18 and 29 years old in good health. The CDR3 runs from the conserved cysteine through the conserved F or W. A D gene is named only where the DNA matches it firmly. Rows give clone size only sometimes, using once, few, many, or a class for an expanded clone.

v_call	d_call	j_call	clone_size	cdr3_nt	cdr3_aa
TRBV6-5	.	TRBJ1-5	.	TGTGCCAGCACTTGGACGGATAGCAATCAGCCCCAGCATTTT	CASTWTDSNQPQHF
TRBV20-1	.	TRBJ2-7	.	TGCAGTGCTAGGAAGGACGAGCAGTACTTC	CSARKDEQYF
TRBV7-9	TRBD2	TRBJ2-3	few	TGTGCCAGCAGCTTACTAGCGGGAGGGACCACAGATACGCAGTATTTT	CASSLLAGGTTDTQYF
TRBV30	.	TRBJ1-1	few	TGTGCCTGGGCTGGTGTCTCTGAAGCTTTCTTT	CAWAGVSEAFF
TRBV5-1	TRBD1	TRBJ1-2	.	TGCGCCAGCAGCCAAGAGACAGGGGGAAACTATGGCTACACCTTC	CASSQETGGNYGYTF
TRBV21-1	.	TRBJ2-3	.	TGTGCCAGCAGCAAAGAGGCTACTAGCACAGATACGCAGTATTTT	CASSKEATSTDTQYF
TRBV20-1	TRBD2	TRBJ2-7	.	TGCAGTGCTAGAGTAGGCACTAGCGGGAAACACGAGCAGTACTTC	CSARVGTSGKHEQYF
TRBV10-3	TRBD2	TRBJ2-7	.	TGTGCCATCAGGGGGACTAGCGGGAGCGAGCAGTACTTC	CAIRGTSGSEQYF
TRBV7-9	.	TRBJ1-1	.	TGTGCCAGCAGCTTAAGTATATTGAACACTGAAGCTTTCTTT	CASSLSILNTEAFF
TRBV15	.	TRBJ2-7	.	TGTGCCACCAGCAGGGGAGGGGGACCCCGAAGGGAGCAGTACTTC	CATSRGGGPRREQYF
TRBV7-9	.	TRBJ1-4	many	TGTGCCAGCAGCCTCCTATCTAGCACTAATGAAAAACTGTTTTTT	CASSLLSSTNEKLFF
TRBV29-1	TRBD1	TRBJ2-1	.	TGCAGCGTTGAAGATCCCGGGACAGGGGAGGTCCATGAGCAGTTCTTC	CSVEDPGTGEVHEQFF
TRBV6-1	TRBD1	TRBJ2-7	few	TGTGCCAGCAGAGGGGACAGGTCCTACGAGCAGTACTTC	CASRGDRSYEQYF
TRBV5-1	TRBD1	TRBJ2-2	.	TGCGCCAGCAGCGATAGGACAGGGCCCGGGGAGCTGTTTTTT	CASSDRTGPGELFF
TRBV6-2/TRBV6-3	.	TRBJ2-7	.	TGTGCCAGCAGGCTTAGCGGAAGTTTCTCCTACGAGCAGTACTTC	CASRLSGSFSYEQYF
TRBV10-3	.	TRBJ2-2	few	TGTGCCATCAGTGAGTTCGGGCCCGGGAGCACCGGGGAGCTGTTTTTT	CAISEFGPGSTGELFF
TRBV12-3/TRBV12-4	.	TRBJ2-6	few	TGTGCCAGCAGTTTACGCGGGACAGTCTCTGGGGCCAACGTCCTGACTTTC	CASSLRGTVSGANVLTF
TRBV9	TRBD2	TRBJ2-3	few	TGTGCCAGCAGCGTCGGTGAGCGGGGTCGTACAGATACGCAGTATTTT	CASSVGERGRTDTQYF
TRBV5-1	TRBD2	TRBJ2-7	.	TGCGCCAGCAGCAGAACGGGACTAGCGGGGTTCCGGGACGAGCAGTACTTC	CASSRTGLAGFRDEQYF
TRBV5-1	.	TRBJ2-3	few	TGCGCCAGCAGCTTGGGCCCTACCCGAGGCACAGATACGCAGTATTTT	CASSLGPTRGTDTQYF
TRBV24-1	TRBD1	TRBJ1-1	.	TGTGCCACCAGTGAGGGGACAGGTCCAACTTTCTTT	CATSEGTGPTFF
TRBV4-3	TRBD2	TRBJ2-3	few	TGCGCCAGCAGCCAGGGAATAGCGGGAGCGGGAGATACGCAGTATTTT	CASSQGIAGAGDTQYF
TRBV6-6	TRBD1	TRBJ2-3	.	TGTGCCAGTACAGGGGTAGGAGTAGATACGCAGTATTTT	CASTGVGVDTQYF
TRBV10-1	.	TRBJ2-1	few	TGCGCCAGCAGCCCCTTGACCGGACACCACTACAATGAGCAGTTCTTC	CASSPLTGHHYNEQFF
TRBV12-3/TRBV12-4	TRBD1	TRBJ2-6	few	TGTGCCAGCAGTAGACAGGGTGGGTTGTCTGGGGCCAACGTCCTGACTTTC	CASSRQGGLSGANVLTF
TRBV9	.	TRBJ1-1	.	TGTGCCAGCAGCCTACAGGGCGAACCTTCCACTGAAGCTTTCTTT	CASSLQGEPSTEAFF
TRBV6-1	.	TRBJ2-7	few	TGTGCCAGCAGCCTAGACGGACAGTACGAGCAGTACTTC	CASSLDGQYEQYF
TRBV5-1	.	TRBJ2-7	.	TGCGCCAGCAGCTCGGAAATTGACACGGCGGTAGGTGTTCAGTACTTC	CASSSEIDTAVGVQYF
TRBV20-1	TRBD2	TRBJ2-7	few	TGCAGTGCTAGATTGGGTAGCGGGAACTACGAGCAGTACTTC	CSARLGSGNYEQYF
TRBV2	.	TRBJ2-7	.	TGTGCCAGCGGACCGAAATTCTACGAGCAGTACTTC	CASGPKFYEQYF
TRBV3-1	TRBD1	TRBJ1-1	few	TGTGCCAGCAGCCCAGACAGGGGACGGTCAGCTGAAGCTTTCTTT	CASSPDRGRSAEAFF
TRBV19	.	TRBJ2-7	.	TGTGCCAGTAGTCAACTTGGCTACGAGCAGTACTTC	CASSQLGYEQYF
TRBV12-3/TRBV12-4	TRBD2	TRBJ2-2	.	TGTGCCAGCAGTTCCGCCGGGACTAGCGGCGTCACCGGGGAGCTGTTTTTT	CASSSAGTSGVTGELFF
TRBV11-2	TRBD2	TRBJ2-1	.	TGTGCCAGCAGCTACCCTAGCGGGTTTTACAATGAGCAGTTCTTC	CASSYPSGFYNEQFF
TRBV6-5	TRBD2	TRBJ2-2	.	TGTGCCAGCAGTTATTCGCTTAGCGGGGGTAACACCGGGGAGCTGTTTTTT	CASSYSLSGGNTGELFF
TRBV7-9	TRBD2	TRBJ2-7	few	TGTGCCAGCAGCTTAGGGCGGGAGTGGAGCTACGAGCAGTACTTC	CASSLGREWSYEQYF
TRBV12-5	.	TRBJ2-1	once	TGTGCTAGTGGTTCGCCACTAGGGTCTAATGAGCAGTTCTTC	CASGSPLGSNEQFF
TRBV11-3	.	TRBJ2-5	few	TGTGCCAGCAGCTTAGGACACCTCCAAGAGACCCAGTACTTC	CASSLGHLQETQYF
TRBV12-3/TRBV12-4	.	TRBJ2-1	.	TGTGCCAGCAACCAGGGGTTGTACAATGAGCAGTTCTTC	CASNQGLYNEQFF
TRBV6-1	TRBD1	TRBJ1-6	.	TGTGCCAGCAGCTCGGGACAGCTGGCGGGTAATTCACCCCTCCACTTT	CASSSGQLAGNSPLHF
TRBV6-5	.	TRBJ1-5	.	TGTGCCAGCAGTTACGGGGACGGTAGCAATCAGCCCCAGCATTTT	CASSYGDGSNQPQHF
TRBV12-3/TRBV12-4	.	TRBJ1-2	.	TGTGCCAGCAGTTTAAGGACAGAGAACTATGGCTACACCTTC	CASSLRTENYGYTF
TRBV9	TRBD2	TRBJ2-1	many	TGTGCCAGCAGCTCGAGCGGGGGAACCTACAATGAGCAGTTCTTC	CASSSSGGTYNEQFF
TRBV2	.	TRBJ2-7	.	TGTGCCAGCAGTCGGGACTCTACAGGGAGGAGCGAGCAGTACTTC	CASSRDSTGRSEQYF
TRBV10-3	.	TRBJ1-4	few	TGTGCCATCAGTGGCAGCGCAGGACTAAATGAAAAACTGTTTTTT	CAISGSAGLNEKLFF
TRBV5-1	TRBD2	TRBJ2-3	few	TGCGCCAGCAGCTCGGGACTAGCGGGAGAGAACACGCAGTATTTT	CASSSGLAGENTQYF
TRBV20-1	.	TRBJ2-3	few	TGCAGTGCTACGCTAGACGATACGCAGTATTTT	CSATLDDTQYF
TRBV6-1	TRBD2	TRBJ2-1	once	TGTGCCAGCAGTGTTACTAGCGAGAGCAATGAGCAGTTCTTC	CASSVTSESNEQFF
TRBV11-2	.	TRBJ2-7	.	TGTCCCAGCAGCTTTTTTACCGGGATGGGCTCCTACGAGCAGTACTTC	CPSSFFTGMGSYEQYF
TRBV27	.	TRBJ2-7	.	TGTGCCAGCAGTTCACACACTGGACCCTCATACGAGCAGTACTTC	CASSSHTGPSYEQYF
TRBV18	.	TRBJ2-3	.	TGTGCCAGCTCACCAGGGGGGATTGGCAATACGCAGTATTTT	CASSPGGIGNTQYF
TRBV5-5	TRBD2	TRBJ2-1	.	TGTGCCAGCACAATACCGGGACTAGGAGATGAGCAGTTCTTC	CASTIPGLGDEQFF
TRBV6-2/TRBV6-3	.	TRBJ2-2	few	TGTGCCAGCAGTCTCTCCGAGGCCGGGGAGCTGTTTTTT	CASSLSEAGELFF
TRBV7-2	.	TRBJ2-2	.	TGTGCCAGCAGCGTATACCGGAACACCGGGGAGCTGTTTTTT	CASSVYRNTGELFF
TRBV5-1	TRBD2	TRBJ2-7	few	TGCGCCAGCTCCGGTGGACTAGCGGGGAACGAGCAGTACTTC	CASSGGLAGNEQYF
TRBV5-1	.	TRBJ2-7	.	TGCGCCAGCAGGGGGGCCGAGCAGTACTTC	CASRGAEQYF
TRBV10-3	.	TRBJ1-2	.	TGTGCCATCAGTGAGTCTCCGCAGTATGGCTACACCTTC	CAISESPQYGYTF
TRBV20-1	.	TRBJ2-7	.	TGCAGTGCCCTCATAGCGGTTACCTACGAGCAGTACTTC	CSALIAVTYEQYF
TRBV29-1	.	TRBJ1-1	.	TGCAGCGTTATGTGGGGAAGCCACGTATTTATGAACACTGAAGCTTTCTTT	CSVMWGSHVFMNTEAFF